In this sample, the clone carrying this T cell receptor (beta chain) turned up a few times. Antigen specificity is unknown. The PCR made use of 60 Vbeta and 13 Jbeta primers. Sequencing used immunoSEQ multiplex PCR; TCRdb keeps in-frame clones, though not all of them. This sample yields 150,000 or so clones, of which around three quarters are seen a single time; around 3.1% belongs to the top ten. The CDR3 spans 15 residues. Between the trimmed V and J ends, which lost 5 bases and 5 bases, there was a span of 18 bases. CDR1 and CDR2 from the germline V gene are GTSNPN and SVGIG (reference sequence). These data come from a study of cytomegalovirus exposure and HLA in healthy donors. Study-level background: Sequencing of some 190 million T cells in an earlier analysis found around 120 million unique TCR beta sequences.

Study outcomes and limitations: Later, TCR association rates were found to vary by HLA locus, highest for DRB1 and lowest for HLA-C. Specificity of a few CMV-associated chains for CMV antigens was verified in vitro. Common viral pathogens were later found to be apparently linked to several of the most significant clusters.

The V gene is TRBV30, the J gene TRBJ2-2; D perhaps matches TRBD2 (7 bases). This TCR derives from a male donor in good health and CMV-seronegative. Sequencing input: PBMCs. For the CDR3, the DNA is TGTGCCTGGTCTCCCTGGGGGGGGCCGACCGGGGAGCTGTTTTTT. Residues: CAWSPWGGPTGELFF.